Below, one T cell receptor beta chain is given with its context. The germline gives CDR1 MNHNS, CDR2 SASEGT. The CDR3 length is 12 residues. Trimming cost V 4 bases and J 1 base, with 5 bases left between them. The sample is drawn from a study of PD-1 blockade in mismatch repair-deficient tumors. The table came from immunoSEQ multiplex PCR; TCRdb's copy has only in-frame clones and leaves some out. This sample has roughly 80,000 clones; about 84% occur once, and the top ten carry 2.5% to 3%. The chain joins TRBV6-1 to TRBJ2-7, with D tentatively TRBD1 (5 bases). The clonotype was recovered from an adult with mismatch repair-deficient cancer. The source material was peripheral blood, sampled 12 weeks after starting pembrolizumab. The CDR3 loop is CASSGQSYEQYF. The DNA of the CDR3 is TGTGCCAGCAGTGGACAGTCCTACGAGCAGTACTTC.